This TCR beta chain derives from a study of sequential checkpoint blockade in melanoma. Profiling relied on immunoSEQ multiplex PCR, and the TCRdb table lists in-frame clones only, not all of them. The sample has around 19,000 clones, just under 75% seen once. The treatment: randomized to nivolumab then ipilimumab (arm A) or the reverse (arm B). This clone was observed a few times. This receptor was taken from a human donor with melanoma. Sample: CD8+ T cells sorted from blood (inferred from file names), taken from a patient given nivolumab and ipilimumab in sequence.

CDR3 loop: CASSVEGEDSPLHF. The CDR3 DNA reads TGTGCCAGCAGCGTAGAGGGGGAAGATTCACCCCTCCACTTT. The gene calls are TRBV9 and TRBJ1-6; TRBD1 might be the D (6 bases). This CDR3 has 14 amino acids. Trimming pared 0 bases from V and 8 bases from J, leaving 9 bases between. The germline V gene has CDR1 SGDLS and CDR2 YYNGEE.